A selection of T cell receptor beta chains follows, all from one sample in a study of tumor and adjacent non-tumor tissue in lung cancer. A single record per CDR3 protein comes from TCRdb applying MiXCR to the multiplex PCR reads. Of roughly 70,000 distinct CDR3 sequences in the sample, less than 75% were seen once. Material for sequencing was distant non-tumor lung tissue. The receptors were gathered from a woman aged 45-60 years with non-small cell lung cancer. Both conserved end residues are part of each CDR3. A D gene is named only where the DNA matches it firmly. Only some rows state a clone size, as once, few, many or a class for expanded clones.

v_call: TRBV20-1
cdr3_length: 14
j_call: TRBJ2-1
d_call: TRBD2
clone_size: .
cdr3_nt: TGTAGTGATAGCGGGAGGGCCTCCTACGATGAGCAGTTCTTC
cdr3_aa: CSDSGRASYDEQFF

v_call: TRBV11-2
cdr3_length: 14
j_call: TRBJ1-3
d_call: .
clone_size: medium-sized
cdr3_nt: TGTGCCAGCAGCCCTTCGGTGACCGGAAACACCATATATTTT
cdr3_aa: CASSPSVTGNTIYF

v_call: TRBV12-3/TRBV12-4
cdr3_length: 14
j_call: TRBJ1-5
d_call: TRBD1
clone_size: .
cdr3_nt: TGTGCCAGCAGCGATACAGGGGGCATTCAGCCCCATCATTTT
cdr3_aa: CASSDTGGIQPHHF

v_call: TRBV28
cdr3_length: 15
j_call: TRBJ2-7
d_call: .
clone_size: few
cdr3_nt: TGTGCCAGCAGTACATCCGGGACGGCCCTTTACGAGCAGTACTTC
cdr3_aa: CASSTSGTALYEQYF

v_call: TRBV6-1
cdr3_length: 14
j_call: TRBJ2-3
d_call: .
clone_size: many
cdr3_nt: TGTGCCAGCCGCGACACGGGGCGCGCAGATACGCAGTATTTT
cdr3_aa: CASRDTGRADTQYF

v_call: TRBV11-1
cdr3_length: 14
j_call: TRBJ2-3
d_call: .
clone_size: once
cdr3_nt: TGTGCCAGCAGCTTAGCGATCTGGACAGATATGCAGTATTTT
cdr3_aa: CASSLAIWTDMQYF

v_call: TRBV12-3/TRBV12-4
cdr3_length: 15
j_call: TRBJ2-5
d_call: .
clone_size: few
cdr3_nt: TGTGCCAGCAATTCCCGACAGGGCGGAGGGGAGACCCAGTACTTC
cdr3_aa: CASNSRQGGGETQYF

v_call: TRBV11-2
cdr3_length: 14
j_call: TRBJ1-1
d_call: .
clone_size: few
cdr3_nt: TGTGTCAGTAGCTTCGCGGGAAAGAATACTGAAGCTTTCTTT
cdr3_aa: CVSSFAGKNTEAFF

v_call: TRBV12-3/TRBV12-4
cdr3_length: 12
j_call: TRBJ1-5
d_call: .
clone_size: .
cdr3_nt: TGTGCCAGCAGATTCCAGAGCCAACCCCAGCATTTT
cdr3_aa: CASRFQSQPQHF

v_call: TRBV6-5
cdr3_length: 13
j_call: TRBJ1-6
d_call: .
clone_size: .
cdr3_nt: TGTGCCAGTAGGGGGTCAGGGGATTCACCCCTCCACTTT
cdr3_aa: CASRGSGDSPLHF

v_call: TRBV4-3
cdr3_length: 19
j_call: TRBJ2-1
d_call: TRBD2
clone_size: .
cdr3_nt: TGCGCCAGCAGCCAGCATTTGCACCGGACTAGCGGATCGAACGATGAGCAGTCCTTC
cdr3_aa: CASSQHLHRTSGSNDEQSF

v_call: TRBV20-1
cdr3_length: 15
j_call: TRBJ2-7
d_call: .
clone_size: .
cdr3_nt: TGCAATGCTAGAGATCTGGCAGGAACTCCCTACGAACAGTACTTC
cdr3_aa: CNARDLAGTPYEQYF

v_call: TRBV11-2
cdr3_length: 15
j_call: TRBJ2-7
d_call: .
clone_size: .
cdr3_nt: TGTGCCAGCAGCTTATCGGGCTGGGACTCCTACAAGCAGTATTTC
cdr3_aa: CASSLSGWDSYKQYF

v_call: TRBV24-1
cdr3_length: 16
j_call: TRBJ2-1
d_call: TRBD2
clone_size: few
cdr3_nt: TGTGCCACCAATGACCGACTAGCGGGAGGGTTGAATGAGCAGTTCTTC
cdr3_aa: CATNDRLAGGLNEQFF

v_call: TRBV29-1
cdr3_length: 12
j_call: TRBJ2-3
d_call: .
clone_size: many
cdr3_nt: TGCAGCGTTGAAAGTCTCGGGGATACGCAGTATTTT
cdr3_aa: CSVESLGDTQYF

v_call: TRBV12-3/TRBV12-4
cdr3_length: 11
j_call: TRBJ1-2
d_call: TRBD1
clone_size: .
cdr3_nt: TGTGCCAGGAATCCGGGGACAGCCTACACCTTC
cdr3_aa: CARNPGTAYTF

v_call: TRBV4-3
cdr3_length: 15
j_call: TRBJ1-3
d_call: .
clone_size: many
cdr3_nt: TGCGCCAGCAGCCACACAGGCAACTCTGGAAACACCATATATTTT
cdr3_aa: CASSHTGNSGNTIYF

v_call: TRBV10-3
cdr3_length: 19
j_call: TRBJ2-5
d_call: TRBD2
clone_size: once
cdr3_nt: TGTGCCATCAGTGAGTCCCCCCTCACTAGCGGGAGAGTTCAAGAGGCCCAGTACTTC
cdr3_aa: CAISESPLTSGRVQEAQYF

v_call: TRBV6-2/TRBV6-3
cdr3_length: 16
j_call: TRBJ2-3
d_call: .
clone_size: once
cdr3_nt: TGTGCCAACAGCTCCACCCAAGGGAGGTACACTCAGCCCCAGTATTTT
cdr3_aa: CANSSTQGRYTQPQYF

v_call: TRBV4-1
cdr3_length: 17
j_call: TRBJ2-5
d_call: .
clone_size: .
cdr3_nt: TGCGCCAGCAGCCAAGGTGACAGGGGAGGGGAAAGAGGGACCCAGAACTTC
cdr3_aa: CASSQGDRGGERGTQNF

v_call: TRBV12-3/TRBV12-4
cdr3_length: 16
j_call: TRBJ2-5
d_call: TRBD1
clone_size: once
cdr3_nt: TGTGCCAGTAGTCGCAACAGGGGACCTTTATCAGATACCCAGTACTTC
cdr3_aa: CASSRNRGPLSDTQYF

v_call: TRBV29-1
cdr3_length: 11
j_call: TRBJ2-2
d_call: .
clone_size: .
cdr3_nt: TGCAGCGTCAGGAACACCGGGGAGTTGTTTTTT
cdr3_aa: CSVRNTGELFF

v_call: TRBV11-2
cdr3_length: 14
j_call: TRBJ2-7
d_call: .
clone_size: few
cdr3_nt: TGTACCAGCAGCTTACTGGTAGGAGGGTACGAGCAGTACTTC
cdr3_aa: CTSSLLVGGYEQYF

v_call: TRBV6-2/TRBV6-3
cdr3_length: 17
j_call: TRBJ2-1
d_call: .
clone_size: many
cdr3_nt: TGTGCCAGCAGACCGGACGGACGGAAAAGCTCCTACAATGAGCAGTTCTTC
cdr3_aa: CASRPDGRKSSYNEQFF

v_call: TRBV6-1
cdr3_length: 19
j_call: TRBJ2-3
d_call: TRBD2
clone_size: .
cdr3_nt: TGTGTCAGCAGTGTCACGAGAGCGGGAGGGCGGTTGGTTACAGATACGCAGTATTTT
cdr3_aa: CVSSVTRAGGRLVTDTQYF

v_call: TRBV12-3/TRBV12-4
cdr3_length: 9
j_call: TRBJ1-6
d_call: .
clone_size: .
cdr3_nt: TGTTCCAGCAGTCCACCCCTCCACTTT
cdr3_aa: CSSSPPLHF

v_call: TRBV5-1
cdr3_length: 14
j_call: TRBJ2-1
d_call: TRBD2
clone_size: few
cdr3_nt: TGCGCCAGCGAGGGACTAGCGTCCTACAATGAGCAGTTCTTC
cdr3_aa: CASEGLASYNEQFF

v_call: TRBV25-1
cdr3_length: 14
j_call: TRBJ1-1
d_call: .
clone_size: .
cdr3_nt: TGTGCCAGCAGTGCCTCGGGGCTGAACACTGAAGCTTTCTTT
cdr3_aa: CASSASGLNTEAFF

v_call: TRBV20-1
cdr3_length: 17
j_call: TRBJ2-3
d_call: TRBD2
clone_size: .
cdr3_nt: TGCGGTGCTAGAGCAGGAGTAGCGGGAGCCCCAGCAATGACGCAGTATTTT
cdr3_aa: CGARAGVAGAPAMTQYF

v_call: TRBV1
cdr3_length: 9
j_call: TRBJ2-1
d_call: .
clone_size: .
cdr3_nt: TGCACCAGCAGCCAAAGGCCCGTCTTC
cdr3_aa: CTSSQRPVF

v_call: TRBV12-3/TRBV12-4
cdr3_length: 11
j_call: TRBJ1-2
d_call: .
clone_size: .
cdr3_nt: TGTGCCAGAAGTTCAAGGGGTGGCTACACCTTC
cdr3_aa: CARSSRGGYTF

v_call: TRBV20-1
cdr3_length: 17
j_call: TRBJ2-6
d_call: .
clone_size: once
cdr3_nt: TGCACTGCTAGAGATCCAGCGGAGCCCTCTGGGGCCAACGTCCTGACTTTC
cdr3_aa: CTARDPAEPSGANVLTF

v_call: TRBV29-1
cdr3_length: 15
j_call: TRBJ1-3
d_call: .
clone_size: .
cdr3_nt: TGCGGCACTGGAGGCGACGGCAGCTCTGGAAACACCATATATTTT
cdr3_aa: CGTGGDGSSGNTIYF

v_call: TRBV6-1
cdr3_length: 15
j_call: TRBJ1-2
d_call: .
clone_size: .
cdr3_nt: TGTGCCGGCCAAGTCTCTCCCGAGCTCGGGGGTGGCTACTCCTTC
cdr3_aa: CAGQVSPELGGGYSF

v_call: TRBV11-3
cdr3_length: 15
j_call: TRBJ2-3
d_call: .
clone_size: .
cdr3_nt: TGTGCCAGTAGCTCCTCAGGTGATCCCACGGATACGCAGTATTTT
cdr3_aa: CASSSSGDPTDTQYF

v_call: TRBV6-1
cdr3_length: 16
j_call: TRBJ2-2
d_call: TRBD2
clone_size: .
cdr3_nt: TGTGCCAGTAGTGAAGAACTAGCGATCCTCACCGGGGAGCTGTTTTTT
cdr3_aa: CASSEELAILTGELFF

v_call: TRBV10-3
cdr3_length: 16
j_call: TRBJ2-7
d_call: .
clone_size: few
cdr3_nt: TGTGCCGTCAGTGAGAAAAAGGGGGACGACGCCTACGAGCAGTACTTC
cdr3_aa: CAVSEKKGDDAYEQYF

v_call: TRBV11-2
cdr3_length: 14
j_call: TRBJ2-1
d_call: .
clone_size: .
cdr3_nt: TGTGCGAGCAGCCTCGTAGCCCAATACAATGAGCAGTTCTTC
cdr3_aa: CASSLVAQYNEQFF

v_call: TRBV20-1
cdr3_length: 13
j_call: TRBJ2-3
d_call: TRBD1
clone_size: many
cdr3_nt: TGCAGTGCTAGAGACCTACAGGGGGATACGCAGTATTTT
cdr3_aa: CSARDLQGDTQYF

v_call: TRBV20-1
cdr3_length: 15
j_call: TRBJ1-6
d_call: .
clone_size: once
cdr3_nt: TGCAGTGCTGCCCCAGAAGGGGGGAGAAATTCACTCGTCCACTTT
cdr3_aa: CSAAPEGGRNSLVHF